A single sample is the source of the 28 T cell receptor beta chains below, sequenced in a study of cytomegalovirus exposure and HLA in healthy donors. With 60 Vbeta and 13 Jbeta primers, the PCR was carried out. Data came from immunoSEQ multiplex PCR; TCRdb stores just in-frame clones and leaves some out. Here the sample spans 100,000 to 150,000 clones, over 65% being singletons. Specimen: PBMCs. These receptor sequences come from a man between 18 and 35 years old in good health and CMV-seronegative.

The V and J genes are TRBV2 and TRBJ2-7, with D perhaps TRBD2 (6 bases). The V end was cut by 7 bases, the J end by 4 bases, with 14 bases between. Looked up from germline, CDR1 is SNHLY and CDR2 is FYNNEI. The CDR3 consists of 13 residues. CDR3 bases: TGTGCCAGCAACGCCGGGGGAGTTTACGAGCAGTACTTC. As protein: CASNAGGVYEQYF.

This chain uses TRBV6-1 with TRBJ1-1; a possible D gene is TRBD1 (5 bases). The V and J ends lost 1 base and 3 bases respectively, with 9 bases between them. The germline V gene encodes CDR1 MNHNS and CDR2 SASEGT. The CDR3 runs 14 residues. CDR3 sequence reads: CASSEGGGYTEAFF. The CDR3 coding sequence is TGTGCCAGCAGTGAAGGCGGGGGGTACACTGAAGCTTTCTTT.

The rearrangement uses TRBV4-3 and TRBJ2-5, with 9 bases matching TRBD1. The CDR3 is made up of 18 amino acids. J gave up 1 base and V 1 base, and 10 bases lay outside the gene matches. CDR1 and CDR2 from the germline V gene are LGHNA and YSLEER. The CDR3 DNA reads TGCGCCAGCAGCCAAGGCCGAGACAGGGGGAAAATCCAAGAGACCCAGTACTTC. Translated: CASSQGRDRGKIQETQYF.

The chain combines TRBV6-1 with TRBJ2-1, with TRBD2 matching over 8 bases. With 6 bases clipped from V and 2 bases from J, the junction kept 6 bases outside the gene matches. The germline V gene encodes CDR1 MNHNS and CDR2 SASEGT. CDR3 size: 15 residues. CDR3 sequence (DNA): TGTGCCAGCAGCCAGAGCGGGGGAACCTACAATGAGCAGTTCTTC. Protein product: CASSQSGGTYNEQFF.

V gene TRBV4-1 combines with J gene TRBJ1-1; tentatively, D is TRBD1 (5 bases). Trimming took 4 bases from V and 7 from J, leaving 13 bases between them. CDR1 is MGHRA, CDR2 YSYEKL, per germline. This CDR3 contains 13 residues. The CDR3 DNA follows: TGCGCCAGCAGCCTTCTGGGGGAGGGTGAAGCTTTCTTT. This encodes CASSLLGEGEAFF.

This rearrangement joins TRBV6-6 to TRBJ2-5; tentatively, D is TRBD2 (6 bases). Per germline, CDR1 MNHNY and CDR2 SVGAGI (reference sequence). The CDR3 consists of 16 residues. Trimming took 6 bases from V and 5 from J, leaving 22 bases between them. CDR3 in amino acids: CASSRGKGAQVETQYF. The CDR3 bases are TGTGCCAGCAGCCGGGGGAAAGGGGCCCAGGTGGAGACCCAGTACTTC.

The rearrangement links TRBV9 to TRBJ2-1, with 8 nucleotides matching TRBD1. The CDR3 covers 17 residues. Germline trimming cut 2 bases from V and 2 bases from J; bases unmatched to any gene: 9. Germline V CDR1 and CDR2: SGDLS, YYNGEE. DNA for the CDR3: TGTGCCAGCAGCGTCACCCCCCGGACAGGGACCTACAATGAGCAGTTCTTC. It encodes CASSVTPRTGTYNEQFF.

This sequence joins TRBV9 and TRBJ1-2; unclear D gene. V shed 0 bases and J shed 0 bases, with 6 bases lying between them. Germline V CDR1 and CDR2: SGDLS, YYNGEE. The CDR3 length is 14 residues. The CDR3 is CASSVADTNYGYTF. The DNA of the CDR3 is TGTGCCAGCAGCGTAGCAGATACTAACTATGGCTACACCTTC.

Concerning this clone itself: An end of the junction differs from the germline gene, which may be a read error. The rearrangement joins TRBV7-9 to TRBJ1-2; 9 bases map to TRBD1. The CDR3 covers 17 residues. CDR1 and CDR2 from the germline V gene are SEHNR and FQNEAQ (reference sequence). DNA of the CDR3: TGTTCCAGCAGCTCCCCGGTAGGGGGACAGGGACTCTATGGCTACACCTTC. Protein product: CSSSSPVGGQGLYGYTF.

This clone showed up just a few times. The genes are TRBV6-1 and TRBJ2-3, with 12 bases that match TRBD2. After removal of 2 bases from V and 4 bases from J, the junction contained 1 base not matched to a gene. The CDR3 totals 15 residues. Germline CDR1 is MNHNS and CDR2 is SASEGT. The CDR3 reads CASSELAGGPDTQYF. The CDR3 nucleotides read TGTGCCAGCAGTGAACTAGCGGGGGGGCCAGATACGCAGTATTTT.

The chain combines TRBV7-3 with TRBJ2-3, with no clear D. V gave up 0 bases and J gave up 6 bases, with 10 bases separating them. Germline V gene lookup returns CDR1 SGHTA and CDR2 FQGTGA. The length of the CDR3 is 14 residues. CDR3 loop: CASSLTTPGDTQYF. The CDR3 DNA follows: TGTGCCAGCAGCTTAACGACCCCCGGGGATACGCAGTATTTT.

V usage is TRBV7-2 and J usage is TRBJ1-1; 10 bases are a match to TRBD1. V dropped 5 bases and J dropped 5; count of bases not matched to a gene: 8. The CDR3 totals 15 residues. Germline lookup yields CDR1 SGHTA and CDR2 FQGNSA. This chain's CDR3 is CASSPEGTGETEAFF. The CDR3 DNA follows: TGTGCCAGCAGCCCAGAGGGGACAGGGGAAACTGAAGCTTTCTTT.

Concerning this clone itself: This same CDR3 is encoded by further DNA sequences in the sample. This chain joins TRBV4-3 and TRBJ1-6, with D maybe TRBD1 (6 bases). The V and J ends lost 3 bases and 8 bases respectively, with 8 bases between them. CDR3 size: 13 residues. Germline CDR1 LGHNA, CDR2 YSLEER. CDR3 nucleotides: TGCGCCAGCAGCCACCCAGGGGATTCACCCCTCCACTTT. Protein: CASSHPGDSPLHF.

This rearrangement joins TRBV27 to TRBJ2-3; D is unresolved. With 5 bases removed from V and 2 bases from J, the gap between germline ends came to 11 bases. The germline V gene has CDR1 MNHEY and CDR2 SMNVEV (reference sequence). This CDR3 is 14 amino acids long. The CDR3 bases are TGTGCCAGCAGTCTGGCAGAGGCCACAGATACGCAGTATTTT. Amino acids: CASSLAEATDTQYF.

The chain links TRBV5-1 to TRBJ2-7; D unclear. CDR1 SGHRS and CDR2 YFSETQ come from the germline V gene. The V gene lost 4 bases and the J gene lost 6 bases, with 5 bases spanning the gap. This CDR3 spans 10 amino acids. CDR3 nucleotide sequence: TGCGCCAGCAGCCCGTCCGAGCAGTACTTC. It yields the protein CASSPSEQYF.

The V call is TRBV5-6, the J call TRBJ2-1, with TRBD2 matching 8 bases. V gave up 4 bases and J gave up 9 bases; unmatched junction bases: 12. The CDR3 runs 15 residues. CDR1 SGHDT and CDR2 YYEEEE come from the germline V gene. CDR3 sequence reads: CASSVSGGTVTEQFF. The CDR3 coding sequence is TGTGCCAGCAGCGTTTCGGGGGGGACGGTCACTGAGCAGTTCTTC.

The chain carries TRBV11-2 and TRBJ1-2; D possibly corresponds to TRBD1 (5 bases). With 6 bases removed from V and 4 bases from J, the gap between germline ends came to 12 bases. The CDR3 is 13 residues long. In germline, CDR1 is SGHAT, CDR2 FQNNGV. The CDR3 DNA sequence: TGTGCCAGCAGGGGACTATTTCCCTATGGCTACACCTTC. It encodes CASRGLFPYGYTF.

The J gene is TRBJ2-7, the V gene TRBV7-9; 10 positions agree with TRBD2. The germline gives CDR1 SEHNR, CDR2 FQNEAQ (reference sequence). This CDR3 is built from 14 residues. V was pared by 8 bases and J by 6 bases, with 10 bases of the junction left unmatched. In DNA form, the CDR3 reads TGTGCCAGCCGGAGCGGGGGGGGCCGGAGCGAGCAGTACTTC. Residues: CASRSGGGRSEQYF. The whole variable domain, filled in from reference TRBV7-9 and TRBJ2-7, reads DTGVSQNPRHKITKRGQNVTFRCDPISEHNRLYWYRQTLGQGPEFLTYFQNEAQLEKSRLLSDRFSAERPKGSFSTLEIQRTEQGDSAMYLCASRSGGGRSEQYFGPGTRLTVT.

In its sample, this clone was seen a few times. This sequence joins TRBV7-2 and TRBJ2-3; 8 positions agree with TRBD2. Trimming removed 1 base from V and 2 bases from J; junction bases left unmatched: 11. Looked up from germline, CDR1 is SGHTA and CDR2 is FQGNSA. The CDR3 length is 18 residues. The CDR3 DNA sequence: TGTGCCAGCAGCTTAGGAAAGGTAGCGGGGTCTGACACAGATACGCAGTATTTT. It specifies CASSLGKVAGSDTDTQYF.

The chain recombines TRBV6-5 with TRBJ1-1; D is possibly TRBD1 (5 bases). Trimming pared 0 bases from V and 8 bases from J, leaving 13 bases between. Germline V CDR1 and CDR2: MNHEY, SVGAGI. The CDR3 is 14 amino acids. The CDR3 sequence: CASSYSGGGSEAFF. CDR3 in DNA: TGTGCCAGCAGTTACTCTGGGGGGGGATCCGAAGCTTTCTTT.

The gene calls are TRBV7-9 and TRBJ1-2; D is ambiguous. The CDR3 covers 14 residues. V shed 5 bases and J shed 5 bases, with 15 bases lying between them. The V gene's germline CDR1 is SEHNR and CDR2 FQNEAQ (reference sequence). CDR3 nucleotide sequence: TGTGCCAGCAGCCTAATCGGCCGGGGTTATGGCTACACCTTC. It encodes CASSLIGRGYGYTF.

The chain uses TRBV7-9 and TRBJ2-1; D perhaps matches TRBD2 (6 bases). The CDR3 totals 15 residues. Deletions cut 2 bases from V and 4 bases from J, with 12 bases between. Germline CDR1 and CDR2: SEHNR and FQNEAQ (reference sequence). CDR3 coding DNA: TGTGCCAGCAGCTTAATTCACGGGGGATACAATGAGCAGTTCTTC. Translation: CASSLIHGGYNEQFF.

The genes are TRBV7-2 and TRBJ2-4; perhaps TRBD1 as D (7 bases). Germline assignment: CDR1 SGHTA and CDR2 FQGNSA. Trimming took off 8 bases at V and 8 bases at J, with 19 bases between the two ends. This CDR3 region has 14 residues. CDR3 amino acids: CASRPGGGGDIQYF. In nucleotides, the CDR3 is TGTGCCAGCCGCCCCGGAGGGGGCGGGGACATTCAGTACTTC.

The chain employs TRBV6-5 and TRBJ1-1; D call uncertain. Germline CDR1 is MNHEY and CDR2 is SVGAGI. V was cut by 2 bases and J by 5 bases, with 15 bases left in between. The CDR3 contains 15 residues. The CDR3 reads CASSYVGVTATEAFF. In DNA, the CDR3 is TGTGCCAGCAGTTACGTCGGGGTAACTGCTACTGAAGCTTTCTTT.

The CDR3 loop reads CASSYHRQGEAFF. For the CDR3, the DNA is TGTGCCAGCAGTTACCACAGACAGGGTGAAGCTTTCTTT. The V and J genes are TRBV6-5 and TRBJ1-1; TRBD1 agrees at 7 bases. V shed 2 bases and J 7 bases; nucleotides not matched to a gene: 4. In germline, CDR1 is MNHEY, CDR2 SVGAGI. The CDR3 consists of 13 residues.

This chain uses TRBV25-1 with TRBJ1-2; D uncertain. This CDR3 is 11 amino acids long. Trimming removed 1 base at V and 6 bases at J, with 3 bases between. Germline CDR1 reads MGHDK; CDR2 reads SYGVNS. CDR3 in amino acids: CASSESHGYTF. DNA for the CDR3: TGTGCCAGCAGTGAATCTCATGGCTACACCTTC.

The chain links TRBV12-5 to TRBJ2-5, with 9 bases fitting TRBD1. Looked up from germline, CDR1 is LGHNT and CDR2 is FRNRAP. This CDR3 is 15 amino acids long. V was clipped by 2 bases and J by 5 bases; unmatched bases: 6. In DNA, the CDR3 is TGTGCTAGTGGTTTGATTACAGGGGGCTCGGAGACCCAGTACTTC. Translated, it gives CASGLITGGSETQYF.

The rearrangement uses TRBV2 and TRBJ1-2, with D unclear. Germline V CDR1 and CDR2: SNHLY, FYNNEI. V lost 2 bases, J lost 4 bases, and 5 bases lay in between. The CDR3 has 12 amino acids. The CDR3 spells CASSENSYGYTF. The DNA of the CDR3 is TGTGCCAGCAGTGAAAACAGCTATGGCTACACCTTC.